This T cell receptor (beta chain) appears in the sequencing data of a study of OX40 agonist ivuxolimab in advanced cancers. Study-wide context: Intravenous ivuxolimab was administered to patients every 2 weeks at 0.01 to 10 mg/kg.

The germline gives CDR1 SEHNR, CDR2 FQNEAQ (reference sequence). Trimming shortened V by 2 bases and J by 0 bases, and 12 bases separated the two germline ends. The CDR3 consists of 16 residues. Using immunoSEQ multiplex PCR, the repertoire was profiled, and TCRdb retains in-frame clones only, with some absent. The repertoire holds about 70,000 clones, with approximately 80% as singletons. The sequence was collected from an adult with an advanced solid tumor such as melanoma, head and neck, liver or kidney cancer. J is TRBJ2-3 and V is TRBV7-9; TRBD1 is a possible D gene (5 bases). The input for sequencing was CD4+ or CD8+ T cells sorted from blood, taken in a trial of the OX40 agonist ivuxolimab. The CDR3 coding sequence is TGTGCCAGCAGCTTAATGCCGACAGCAAGCACAGATACGCAGTATTTT. This translates into CASSLMPTASTDTQYF.